A single sample gave rise to the 29 T cell receptor beta chains below, sequenced in a study of tumor-infiltrating lymphocytes in primary liver carcinoma. TCR beta cDNA was made from 450 to 600 ng total RNA with a constant-region primer. ARM-PCR was slightly modified, and three nested multiplex PCR rounds with it gave rise to the TCR beta libraries. The first two PCR rounds, roughly 10 cycles each, used TRBV1-TRBV30 forward primers and a C-beta reverse primer. TCRdb reprocessed the multiplex PCR reads via MiXCR and lists one record per CDR3 protein. The sample lists fewer than 350,000 distinct CDR3 sequences; over 55% were seen once. Blood RNA was derived from unsorted whole blood, and germline DNA was extracted too. Source material: peripheral blood. Receptors were obtained from a man aged 40-50 years with primary liver carcinoma and hepatitis B virus infection.

As for this clonotype: A read error may explain this, as a much larger clone is one base away. V usage is TRBV6-5 and J usage is TRBJ2-1, with a possible D match to TRBD2 (5 bases). Germline V gene sequence: CDR1 MNHEY, CDR2 SVGAGI. This CDR3 has 13 residues. The CDR3 DNA reads as TGTGCCGGCAGTTCTCGAGGGCCGAATGAGCAGTTCTTC. As protein: CAGSSRGPNEQFF.

On this clonotype: Being one base from a much bigger clone, this may be a read error. The J gene is TRBJ1-1, the V gene TRBV5-5, with a weak D call TRBD1 (6 bases). Germline assignment: CDR1 SGHKS and CDR2 YYEKEE (reference sequence). The CDR3 spans 13 residues. CDR3 nucleotide sequence: TGTGCCAGCAGCAGTCACAGGGCTACTGGAGCTTTCTTT. Translation gives CASSSHRATGAFF.

As regards this clonotype: A much larger clone is a single base away; this may be a read error. The chain links TRBV10-2 to TRBJ2-3, with D tentatively TRBD1 (7 bases). The CDR3 is made up of 17 amino acids. V lost 7 bases and J 1 base, leaving 21 bases between the germline ends. CDR1 and CDR2 (germline): WSHSY, SAAADI. CDR3 sequence (DNA): TGCGCCAGCACTGGAGGGGTAGGAGGGGGCCGCACAGATACGCAGTATTTT. Translation gives CASTGGVGGGRTDTQYF.

As regards this clonotype: Since a much larger clone is just one base distant, this may be a read error. As the CDR3 is not closed by the conserved phenylalanine or tryptophan, this likely results from a read error. The chain combines TRBV6-5 with TRBJ1-1; D remains ambiguous. The CDR3 is 14 residues long. Trimming stripped 2 bases from V and 0 bases from J, with 7 bases between. Germline V gene data show CDR1 as MNHEY and CDR2 as SVGAGI. CDR3 DNA sequence: TGTGCCAGCAGTTACAGGGAGGTGAACACTGAAGCTTTCTAT. It yields the protein CASSYREVNTEAFY.

This clonotype was counted once. One junction end disagrees with the germline gene, perhaps due to a read error. The chain joins TRBV4-1 to TRBJ2-3, with 7 bases matching TRBD1. The CDR3 is 14 residues long. The germline V gene encodes CDR1 MGHRA and CDR2 YSYEKL. CDR3 sequence reads: CANSPKTGADTQYF. CDR3 DNA sequence: TGCGCCAACAGCCCAAAAACAGGGGCAGACACGCAGTATTTT.

Points on this clonotype: A single base separates this from a much larger clone, so it may be a read error. J is TRBJ2-1 and V is TRBV5-6, with a tentative D call TRBD2 (6 bases). This CDR3 contains 15 residues. CDR1 SGHDT and CDR2 YYEEEE come from the germline V gene. This CDR3 is CASSQSGTAWYDQFF. CDR3 DNA: TGTGCCAGCAGCCAATCCGGGACTGCTTGGTATGACCAGTTCTTC.

The chain links TRBV28 to TRBJ1-4; 8 nucleotides match TRBD1. After removal of 5 bases from V and 8 bases from J, the junction contained 10 bases not matched to a gene. The CDR3 has 15 amino acids. Germline values: CDR1 MDHEN, CDR2 SYDVKM. In DNA, the CDR3 is TGTGCCAGCAGTAAGGCTGGACAGGGAACGGAAAAACTGTTTTTT. It codes for CASSKAGQGTEKLFF.

This rearrangement joins TRBV11-1 to TRBJ2-7; D possibly corresponds to TRBD2 (5 bases). With 1 base removed from V and 9 bases from J, the gap between germline ends came to 22 bases. From germline, CDR1 is SGHAT and CDR2 FQDESV (reference sequence). The CDR3 loop spans 16 amino acids. The DNA of the CDR3 is TGTGCCAGCAGCTTAGGGTTCCGGCTATCTGACTATGTGCAGTACTTC. Amino acid sequence: CASSLGFRLSDYVQYF.

This clonotype is labeled as medium-sized. This sequence joins TRBV29-1 and TRBJ2-1, with TRBD2 matching 7 bases. Germline V gene data show CDR1 as SQVTM and CDR2 as ANQGSEA. V shed 4 bases and J 5 bases; nucleotides not matched to a gene: 11. This CDR3 has 15 residues. The CDR3 nucleotides read TGCAGCGTTGGAATGCGGGGGACGGTCGACAATGAGCAGTTCTTC. Amino acids: CSVGMRGTVDNEQFF.

This clonotype was observed at least ten times. The rearrangement links TRBV5-4 to TRBJ2-2, with 10 bases fitting TRBD2. The CDR3 covers 16 residues. Germline V gene lookup returns CDR1 SGHNT and CDR2 YYREEE (reference sequence). V lost 4 bases and J lost 1; bases outside the gene matches: 4. CDR3 nucleotide sequence: TGTGCCAGCAGCCCGAGGACTAGCGGGAACACCGGGGAGCTGTTTTTT. Translated: CASSPRTSGNTGELFF. The variable domain in full, completed from reference TRBV5-4 and TRBJ2-2, reads ETGVTQSPTHLIKTRGQQVTLRCSSQSGHNTVSWYQQALGQGPQFIFQYYREEENGRGNFPPRFSGLQFPNYSSELNVNALELDDSALYLCASSPRTSGNTGELFFGEGSRLTVL.

This clonotype was picked up one time. A much larger clone lies a single base off, so this may be a read error. The gene calls are TRBV4-3 and TRBJ2-5; 7 positions agree with TRBD1. V lost 5 bases to trimming and J lost 3 bases; unmatched junction nucleotides: 6. CDR3 length equals 14 residues. From germline, CDR1 is LGHNA and CDR2 YSLEER. CDR3 nucleotide sequence: TGCGCCAGCAGCTCTGTGGGGACAGAAGAGACCCAGTACTTC. Amino acid sequence: CASSSVGTEETQYF.

Points on this clonotype: A read error is possible here, since a much larger clone lies one base away. This chain links TRBV5-6 with TRBJ2-5; TRBD2 matches at 9 bases. Germline V gene lookup returns CDR1 SGHDT and CDR2 YYEEEE. The CDR3 consists of 15 residues. V shed 2 bases, J shed 7 bases, and the junction held 9 bases outside the gene matches. The CDR3 is CASSFLAGDRGTQYF. The CDR3 coding sequence is TGTGCCAGCAGCTTCTTAGCGGGAGATAGGGGGACCCAGTACTTC.

This clonotype was seen a handful of times. The chain employs TRBV2 and TRBJ2-5; perhaps TRBD1 as D (5 bases). Trimming left V 1 base short and J 5 bases short, with 5 bases between. The CDR3 has 12 amino acids. The germline V gene has CDR1 SNHLY and CDR2 FYNNEI. Here the CDR3 reads CASSEEGETQYF. The CDR3 DNA follows: TGTGCCAGCAGTGAAGAGGGGGAGACCCAGTACTTC.

With regard to this clonotype: A single base separates this from a much larger clone, so it may be a read error. The rearrangement joins TRBV6-2 or TRBV6-3 to TRBJ2-5; 7 bases match TRBD2. CDR3 size: 19 residues. Per the germline V gene, CDR1 is MNHEY and CDR2 is SVGEGT. The CDR3 here is CANSYGTTFSDPGGETQYF. The CDR3 nucleotides read TGTGCCAACAGTTACGGGACGACGTTTAGCGACCCGGGGGGAGAGACCCAGTACTTC.

This clonotype came up many times. This chain connects TRBV6-2 or TRBV6-3 to TRBJ2-3; TRBD2 matches at 11 bases. The germline V gene encodes CDR1 MNHEY and CDR2 SVGEGT. The V gene end was trimmed by 2 bases and the J gene end by 0 bases; junction bases not matched to a gene: 7. The CDR3 is 18 residues long. DNA for the CDR3: TGTGCCAGCAGTTACACAACTAGCGGGAGCCAGAGCACAGATACGCAGTATTTT. This translates into CASSYTTSGSQSTDTQYF.

This clonotype was seen ten or more times. The CDR3 sequence is CATGTGNSYEQYF. Written as DNA, the CDR3 is TGTGCCACCGGGACAGGGAACTCCTACGAGCAGTACTTC. V gene TRBV6-2 or TRBV6-3 combines with J gene TRBJ2-7; 9 nucleotides match TRBD1. The CDR3 sequence is 13 residues long. In germline, CDR1 is MNHEY, CDR2 SVGEGT. After removal of 10 bases from V and 0 bases from J, the junction contained 4 bases not matched to a gene.

This clonotype was counted at least ten times. J is TRBJ2-5 and V is TRBV10-3, with TRBD1 matching over 8 bases. CDR3 length: 14 amino acids. CDR1 is ENHRY, CDR2 SYGVKD, per germline. V was clipped by 6 bases and J by 5 bases; unmatched bases: 8. CDR3 DNA: TGTGCCATCAGCCGGTCAGGGGGCAGGGAGACCCAGTACTTC. Translating it yields CAISRSGGRETQYF.

This clonotype was counted ten times or more. The chain employs TRBV12-3 or TRBV12-4 and TRBJ1-1, with 7 bases matching TRBD1. The CDR3 runs 15 residues. V shed 4 bases, J shed 7 bases, and the junction held 12 bases outside the gene matches. DNA of the CDR3: TGTGCCAGCAGTTCCAGGGGGACTGTTGCCTTTGAAGCTTTCTTT. Its protein is CASSSRGTVAFEAFF.

Note on this clonotype: This may be a read error, as it is one base from a much larger clone. The genes are TRBV12-3 or TRBV12-4 and TRBJ1-1; D remains unclear. V lost 7 bases, J lost 4 bases, and 16 bases lay in between. The CDR3 is 14 residues long. This chain's CDR3 is CASTPGLTVTEAFF. The CDR3 coding sequence is TGTGCCAGCACCCCGGGTCTAACTGTCACTGAAGCTTTCTTT.

Points on this clonotype: One end of the junction is discordant with germline, which a read error may explain. J is TRBJ2-5 and V is TRBV5-4, with 7 bases that match TRBD2. CDR3 length equals 15 residues. Germline V gene sequence: CDR1 SGHNT, CDR2 YYREEE (reference sequence). DNA for the CDR3: TGTGCCAGCAGCTTGTCTGCGGGAGCGGAGGAGAACCAGTACTTC. It specifies CASSLSAGAEENQYF.

As concerns this clonotype: Being one base from a much bigger clone, this may be a read error. The V call is TRBV5-4, the J call TRBJ2-5; D possibly corresponds to TRBD2 (6 bases). The CDR3 loop spans 15 amino acids. In germline, CDR1 is SGHNT, CDR2 YYREEE (reference sequence). CDR3 in amino acids: CASNLESGREETQYF. In DNA form, the CDR3 reads TGTGCCAGCAACTTGGAAAGCGGGCGAGAAGAGACCCAGTACTTC.

As concerns this clonotype: With a much larger clone just one base away, this may be a read error. The chain combines TRBV10-2 with TRBJ2-1, with D unclear. This CDR3 region has 14 residues. Trimming left V 8 bases short and J 0 bases short, with 11 bases between. Germline-derived CDR1 and CDR2 are WSHSY and SAAADI. DNA of the CDR3: TGCGCCAGCGAGAAGTACCGCTCCTACAATGAGCAGTTCTTC. Encoded protein: CASEKYRSYNEQFF.

Turning to this clonotype: Possible read error: a much larger clone is one base away. This sequence joins TRBV6-6 and TRBJ2-7; D is undetermined. This CDR3 has 11 amino acids. Germline V gene lookup returns CDR1 MNHNY and CDR2 SVGAGI (reference sequence). As DNA, the CDR3 is TGTGCCAACAGTCCCTCGGAGGAGCAGTACTTC. It yields the protein CANSPSEEQYF.

By share, this clonotype counts as medium-sized. CDR3 loop: CSVQSRGGREQYF. In DNA form, the CDR3 reads TGCAGCGTTCAATCGAGGGGAGGGCGCGAGCAGTACTTC. The rearrangement uses TRBV29-1 and TRBJ2-7; 7 nucleotides agree with TRBD2. Unmatched junction bases numbered 10, after V lost 5 bases and J lost 6 bases. The V gene's germline CDR1 is SQVTM and CDR2 ANQGSEA. The CDR3 has 13 amino acids.

The chain carries TRBV29-1 and TRBJ1-5; unclear D gene. The CDR3 length is 12 residues. CDR1 SQVTM and CDR2 ANQGSEA come from the germline V gene. The CDR3 reads CGGGEHGQPQHF. In DNA form, the CDR3 reads TGCGGCGGTGGGGAACATGGGCAGCCCCAGCATTTT.

This clonotype came up many times. This sequence joins TRBV6-1 and TRBJ2-3; possible D gene TRBD2, 6 bases. V was shortened by 3 bases and J by 0 bases, with 13 bases between the two germline ends. The germline CDR1 and CDR2 sequences are MNHNS and SASEGT. The CDR3 spans 16 residues. The CDR3 protein is CASSDLAGPSTDTQYF. The DNA for the CDR3 is TGTGCCAGCAGTGATTTGGCGGGGCCTAGCACAGATACGCAGTATTTT.

Worth noting for this clonotype: This may stem from a read error, because a much larger clone lies one nucleotide away. V is TRBV4-1 and J is TRBJ2-4; maybe TRBD1 (6 bases). The CDR3 extends over 19 amino acids. The germline gives CDR1 MGHRA, CDR2 YSYEKL. CDR3 in DNA: TGCACCAGCAGCCAAGGCGGACTTAGGGACAATATAGCCAAAAACATTCAGTACTTC. Protein sequence: CTSSQGGLRDNIAKNIQYF.

This clonotype was detected only a few times. The J gene is TRBJ1-3, the V gene TRBV5-6; weak D call: TRBD1 (5 bases). This CDR3 region has 15 residues. Trimming removed 3 bases at V and 0 bases at J, with 10 bases between. Looked up from germline, CDR1 is SGHDT and CDR2 is YYEEEE. The CDR3: CASSWTRTSGNTIYF. CDR3 bases: TGTGCCAGCAGCTGGACACGTACCTCTGGAAACACCATATATTTT.

On this clonotype itself: A much larger clone sits a single nucleotide away, making a read error possible. The chain has TRBV28 and TRBJ2-7; no clear D gene. V was trimmed by 7 bases and J by 5 bases, leaving 18 bases between them. The germline gives CDR1 MDHEN, CDR2 SYDVKM. This CDR3 has 14 residues. CDR3 loop: CASISLPRTHEQYF. CDR3 sequence (DNA): TGTGCCAGCATCAGCCTGCCACGGACCCACGAGCAGTACTTC.